This TCR beta chain was documented in a study of T cells after yellow fever vaccination. Study information: SMART-Seq v4 Ultra Low Input served to prepare low-cell-number fractions.

Researchers made TCR cDNA using 5'RACE template switching, and this step added a universal primer site and UMIs. MiXCR was run by TCRdb on the 5' RACE reads, yielding one entry per CDR3 protein. The repertoire holds approximately 330,000 distinct CDR3 sequences, approximately 12% seen once, with 2.5% to 4% in the top ten. Study-wide results and caveats: A weaker secondary response peaked on day 5, the primary on day 15. Reappearance after the booster was observed for most primary-vaccination clones (96% CD4, about 91% CD8).

Comment on this clonotype: What it binds is unknown.

V lost 1 base and J lost 9, with 10 bases in between. The CDR3 has 13 residues. CDR1 is KGHSH, CDR2 LQKENI, per germline. The sequenced sample was CD4+ T cells sorted from PBMCs, obtained 15 days after the yellow fever booster vaccination. The J gene is TRBJ1-5, the V gene TRBV18; D remains ambiguous. The sequence was collected from a man between 18 and 35 years old who received the YFV17D yellow fever vaccine. The CDR3 DNA follows: TGTGCCAGCTCACCACTAACGGGAGGGCCCCAGCATTTT. This codes for CASSPLTGGPQHF.